This T cell receptor (beta chain) was retrieved from a study of blood T cell repertoires in COVID-19. In the study overall: The samples span acute and convalescent COVID-19 from the United States, Italy and Spain.

In the original workflow: How many nucleated cells were present was estimated from reference gene primer amplification. Profiled with immunoSEQ multiplex PCR; TCRdb holds only in-frame clones, not every one. V, J and clone size reflect that table, while D and trimming were determined from the DNA. The sample has some 200,000 clones; around 80% are singletons. This TCR derives from a woman between 35 and 50 years old with acute or convalescent COVID-19. Sequencing input: peripheral blood.

CDR3 residues: CASSYAGMGRDSPLHF. For the CDR3, the DNA is TGTGCCAGCAGTTACGCAGGGATGGGGCGAGATTCACCCCTCCACTTT. The V call is TRBV6-6, the J call TRBJ1-6, with D perhaps matching TRBD1 (5 bases). The ends were cut back, 2 bases at V and 8 bases at J, with 16 bases in the middle. The CDR3 contains 16 residues. Per the germline V gene, CDR1 is MNHNY and CDR2 is SVGAGI (reference sequence).